The rows below give T cell receptor beta chains drawn from one sample of a study of cytomegalovirus exposure and HLA in healthy donors. Measured with immunoSEQ multiplex PCR; TCRdb has only the in-frame clones, and not every one. The sample consists of 150,000 or so clones, around 79% of them appearing once. Sample: PBMCs. The receptor set was obtained from a man aged 40-55 years in good health and CMV-seropositive. Both conserved end residues are part of each CDR3. D genes are given only for firm matches. Not every row has a clone size; where given, it reads once, few, many or a size class.

j_call	clone_size	d_call	v_call	cdr3_aa	cdr3_nt
TRBJ2-1	.	TRBD1	TRBV5-4	CASSLYRGNEQFF	TGTGCCAGCAGTTTGTACAGGGGTAATGAGCAGTTCTTC
TRBJ2-1	.	TRBD2	TRBV10-3	CAIRTSGRDNEQFF	TGTGCCATCAGGACCAGCGGGAGGGACAATGAGCAGTTCTTC
TRBJ1-3	few	TRBD1	TRBV15	CATSRDHRGGNTIYF	TGTGCCACCAGCAGAGATCACAGGGGTGGAAACACCATATATTTT
TRBJ1-1	.	TRBD1	TRBV29-1	CSVGATGRLTEAFF	TGCAGCGTTGGGGCGACAGGGCGTTTAACTGAAGCTTTCTTT
TRBJ2-7	once	.	TRBV5-1	CASSLGGGLTPEQYF	TGCGCCAGCAGCTTGGGTGGTGGCCTCACCCCCGAGCAGTACTTC
TRBJ2-2	.	TRBD2	TRBV29-1	CSVVAGGAGELFF	TGCAGCGTTGTAGCGGGAGGCGCCGGGGAGCTGTTTTTT
TRBJ2-4	.	.	TRBV11-2	CASSLGLVERLAKNIQYF	TGTGCCAGCAGCTTAGGCTTAGTGGAGCGGCTAGCCAAAAACATTCAGTACTTC
TRBJ1-1	.	.	TRBV6-5	CASRTEATEAFF	TGTGCCAGCAGAACTGAGGCCACTGAAGCTTTCTTT
TRBJ1-1	.	.	TRBV5-1	CASGHGNTEAFF	TGCGCCAGCGGTCACGGGAACACTGAAGCTTTCTTT
TRBJ2-3	.	.	TRBV27	CASRPDTIYTDTQYF	TGTGCCAGCAGACCGGACACGATTTACACAGATACGCAGTATTTT
TRBJ2-6	.	.	TRBV11-3	CASQGYGANVLTF	TGTGCCAGCCAGGGATATGGGGCCAACGTCCTGACTTTC
TRBJ2-2	.	TRBD2	TRBV9	CASSVVAGVDTGELFF	TGTGCCAGCAGCGTAGTAGCGGGAGTAGACACCGGGGAGCTGTTTTTT
TRBJ2-7	.	.	TRBV11-1	CASSLVGGEREQYF	TGTGCCAGCAGCTTAGTAGGGGGAGAGCGGGAGCAGTACTTC
TRBJ2-5	.	TRBD1	TRBV4-2	CASSQRGQLGAETQYF	TGTGCCAGCAGCCAACGGGGACAGTTAGGGGCTGAGACCCAGTACTTC
TRBJ2-7	.	TRBD1	TRBV9	CASSVGGTGTYEQYF	TGTGCCAGCAGCGTAGGGGGGACAGGAACCTACGAGCAGTACTTC
TRBJ2-1	.	TRBD2	TRBV29-1	CSAGLAGDFYNEQFF	TGCAGCGCCGGACTAGCGGGAGATTTCTACAATGAGCAGTTCTTC
TRBJ2-5	.	.	TRBV4-1	CASSRGETQYF	TGCGCCAGCAGCCGAGGGGAGACCCAGTACTTC
TRBJ2-2	.	TRBD1	TRBV19	CASAHYRGEGELFF	TGTGCCAGTGCCCACTACAGGGGAGAGGGGGAGCTGTTTTTT
TRBJ2-4	.	TRBD2	TRBV18	CASSPPGLGAKNIQYF	TGTGCCAGCTCACCACCGGGACTAGGAGCCAAAAACATTCAGTACTTC